One and the same sample provided the 17 T cell receptor beta chains below, sequenced in a study of HIV-infected children after antiretroviral therapy interruption. The treatment here: PENTA 11 planned treatment interruption arm or continuous ART arm. The TCR library was built from RNA with a 3' RACE protocol and unique molecular identifiers. TCRdb independently ran MiXCR on the 3' RACE reads; one entry per CDR3 protein. The repertoire has 70,000 to 90,000 distinct CDR3 sequences, approximately 6.9% of them found once; the top ten carry about 1.1%. Sequenced here: CD45RA+ CD4+ T cells from PBMCs, pooled from several time points, sampled from a donor given antiretroviral therapy, either interrupted or continuous. As for subset: naive CD4+ CD45RA+ CD45RO- T cells. The receptors originated from a pool of human donors with HIV.

This clonotype was seen more than once but under ten times. The chain recombines TRBV20-1 with TRBJ2-1; D possibly matches TRBD1 or TRBD2 (6 bases each). CDR1 DFQATT and CDR2 SNEGSKA come from the germline V gene (reference sequence). Trimming took off 6 bases at V and 4 bases at J, with 22 bases between the two ends. This CDR3 region has 16 residues. The chain's CDR3 is CSADPLGGLRYNEQFF. CDR3 nucleotides: TGCAGTGCGGATCCCCTAGGGGGACTTAGGTACAATGAGCAGTTCTTC.

At least ten counts were recorded for this clonotype. The rearrangement uses TRBV6-1 and TRBJ1-6, with a weak D call TRBD1 (6 bases). Germline CDR1 MNHNS, CDR2 SASEGT. The CDR3 loop spans 13 amino acids. V was pared by 6 bases and J by 8 bases, with 11 bases between. The CDR3 region has the DNA TGTGCCAGCAGGGACAGAGAGTATTCACCCCTCCACTTT. This codes for CASRDREYSPLHF.

In its sample, this clonotype was seen many times. The V call is TRBV20-1, the J call TRBJ1-1; no definite D call. Germline values: CDR1 DFQATT, CDR2 SNEGSKA (reference sequence). CDR3 size: 12 residues. V was clipped by 2 bases and J by 0 bases, with 4 bases between them. The CDR3: CSARRVNTEAFF. CDR3 bases: TGCAGTGCTAGACGGGTGAACACTGAAGCTTTCTTT.

This clonotype was recorded at least ten times. The chain is built from TRBV19 and TRBJ1-1; possible D gene TRBD1, 5 bases. Germline values: CDR1 LNHDA, CDR2 SQIVND (reference sequence). The V and J ends lost 0 bases and 8 bases respectively, with 10 bases between them. This CDR3 has 13 amino acids. CDR3 residues: CASSIDRGSEAFF. The CDR3 DNA reads TGTGCCAGTAGTATAGATCGGGGGTCGGAAGCTTTCTTT.

The sample holds many counts of this clonotype. This chain links TRBV23-1 with TRBJ1-5; 9 positions match TRBD1. TRBV23-1 is identified as an open reading frame with a role that is uncertain. This CDR3 region has 17 residues. V shed 6 bases and J 1 base; nucleotides not matched to a gene: 10. CDR3 nucleotides: TGCGCCAGCAGCATCATACAGGGGGCCTTCAGCAATCAGCCCCAGCATTTT. Translated, it gives CASSIIQGAFSNQPQHF.

This clonotype was counted between two and nine times. A read error may explain this, as a much larger clone is one base away. Here the CDR3 reads CASSLVPRHGYEQYF. CDR3 DNA: TGTGCCAGCAGCTTAGTGCCCAGACATGGCTACGAGCAGTACTTC. The chain has TRBV7-2 and TRBJ2-7; D not certain. Germline V gene sequence: CDR1 SGHTA, CDR2 FQGNSA. Trimming pared 1 base from V and 3 bases from J, leaving 13 bases between. This CDR3 is 15 amino acids long.

This clonotype was found many times. This chain joins TRBV5-1 and TRBJ1-5; D is uncertain. The germline V gene encodes CDR1 SGHRS and CDR2 YFSETQ. Deletions cut 4 bases from V and 7 bases from J, with 12 bases between. The CDR3 runs to 13 residues. CDR3 in DNA: TGCGCCAGCAGCCCGGACGGGGAACAGCCCCAGCATTTT. It yields the protein CASSPDGEQPQHF.

This clonotype was seen at least ten times. The rearrangement uses TRBV18 and TRBJ1-1; 7 bases align to TRBD1. The V gene's germline CDR1 is KGHSH and CDR2 LQKENI. The CDR3 extends over 13 amino acids. The J segment lost 8 bases and the V segment lost 3 bases, leaving 6 bases of the junction unmatched. The CDR3 DNA reads TGTGCCAGCTCACCCGTTTCGACAGGGGAAGCTTTCTTT. It yields the protein CASSPVSTGEAFF.

Many counts were recorded for this clonotype. The chain employs TRBV3-1 and TRBJ2-3, with D hard to call. The germline V gene encodes CDR1 LGHDT and CDR2 YNNKEL (reference sequence). Trimming took 0 bases from V and 6 from J, leaving 19 bases between them. This CDR3 region has 17 residues. CDR3 loop: CASSQESAPPMVDTQYF. The CDR3 bases are TGTGCCAGCAGCCAAGAATCCGCACCTCCCATGGTGGATACGCAGTATTTT.

This clonotype was counted many times. The chain is built from TRBV10-3 and TRBJ2-7; 8 bases agree with TRBD1. Germline assignment: CDR1 ENHRY and CDR2 SYGVKD. V lost 2 bases, J lost 6 bases, and 9 bases stayed unmatched. The CDR3 consists of 15 residues. CDR3 sequence (DNA): TGTGCCATCAGTGAGATAGGGCAGGGGGCAGGCGAGCAGTACTTC. Translating gives CAISEIGQGAGEQYF.

This chain joins TRBV6-6 and TRBJ1-5, with D uncertain. Germline CDR1 is MNHNY and CDR2 is SVGAGI (reference sequence). The CDR3 totals 14 residues. Deletions cut 10 bases from V and 0 bases from J, with 13 bases between. In DNA form, the CDR3 reads TGTGCCACCCTCGAGGGTTTTAGCAATCAGCCCCAGCATTTT. This codes for CATLEGFSNQPQHF.

This clonotype was recorded a few times. This rearrangement joins TRBV5-1 to TRBJ2-7; D not certain. From germline, CDR1 is SGHRS and CDR2 YFSETQ. CDR3 length equals 13 residues. V was shortened by 7 bases and J by 5 bases, with 16 bases between the two germline ends. The CDR3 sequence is CASYQLGIDEQYF. The CDR3 nucleotides are TGCGCCAGCTATCAGTTGGGGATCGACGAGCAGTACTTC.

This clonotype showed up many times. The rearrangement joins TRBV5-1 to TRBJ2-4, with 9 bases identical to TRBD1. The CDR3 consists of 15 residues. The germline V gene has CDR1 SGHRS and CDR2 YFSETQ. After removal of 0 bases from V and 7 bases from J, the junction contained 5 bases not matched to a gene. CDR3 sequence reads: CASSLAGTGWNIQYF. The CDR3 nucleotides are TGCGCCAGCAGCTTGGCCGGGACAGGGTGGAACATTCAGTACTTC. The full variable domain, with the rest looked up from reference TRBV5-1 and TRBJ2-4, is KAGVTQTPRYLIKTRGQQVTLSCSPISGHRSVSWYQQTPGQGLQFLFEYFSETQRNKGNFPGRFSGRQFSNSRSEMNVSTLELGDSALYLCASSLAGTGWNIQYFGAGTRLSVL.

This clonotype was observed many times. V and J are TRBV7-2 and TRBJ1-5; 8 bases fit TRBD1. The V gene's germline CDR1 is SGHTA and CDR2 FQGNSA. This CDR3 contains 18 residues. Losses at the gene ends were 1 base for V and 1 base for J; bases not matched to a gene: 9. CDR3 in amino acids: CASSLGPGTGGSNQPQHF. CDR3 nucleotides: TGTGCCAGCAGCTTAGGTCCCGGGACAGGAGGGAGCAATCAGCCCCAGCATTTT. Complete variable domain (other parts from reference TRBV7-2 and TRBJ1-5): GAGVSQSPSNKVTEKGKDVELRCDPISGHTALYWYRQSLGQGLEFLIYFQGNSAPDKSGLPSDRFSAERTGGSVSTLTIQRTQQEDSAVYLCASSLGPGTGGSNQPQHFGDGTRLSIL.

This clonotype appeared many times. This chain joins TRBV19 and TRBJ1-2; D remains unclear. V was trimmed by 5 bases and J by 4 bases, leaving 20 bases between them. Germline V gene data show CDR1 as LNHDA and CDR2 as SQIVND (reference sequence). CDR3 length: 16 amino acids. The CDR3 sequence is CASSPGRTSQGYGYTF. CDR3 in DNA: TGTGCCAGTAGTCCGGGAAGGACCTCCCAAGGCTATGGCTACACCTTC. Based on the CDR3 plus reference TRBV19 and TRBJ1-2, the full variable domain is DGGITQSPKYLFRKEGQNVTLSCEQNLNHDAMYWYRQDPGQGLRLIYYSQIVNDFQKGDIAEGYSVSREKKESFPLTVTSAQKNPTAFYLCASSPGRTSQGYGYTFGSGTRLTVV.

This clonotype was found many times. The V call is TRBV5-6, the J call TRBJ2-3, with 7 bases fitting TRBD2. The CDR3 extends over 16 amino acids. The ends lost 1 base at V and 2 bases at J; junction bases unmatched: 7. Germline lookup yields CDR1 SGHDT and CDR2 YYEEEE. CDR3 sequence: CASSLIPSGNTDTQYF. The CDR3 nucleotides read TGTGCCAGCAGCTTGATTCCTAGCGGTAACACAGATACGCAGTATTTT.

This clonotype was seen repeatedly, ten times or more. The chain links TRBV7-9 to TRBJ2-1, with D hard to call. Trimming took 2 bases from V and 0 from J, leaving 14 bases between them. The germline V gene encodes CDR1 SEHNR and CDR2 FQNEAQ (reference sequence). The CDR3 covers 17 residues. The CDR3 reads CASSLSVGPSSYNEQFF. The CDR3 bases are TGTGCCAGCAGCTTAAGCGTAGGCCCTAGCTCCTACAATGAGCAGTTCTTC. The full variable domain, its missing parts supplied by reference TRBV7-9 and TRBJ2-1, is DTGVSQNPRHKITKRGQNVTFRCDPISEHNRLYWYRQTLGQGPEFLTYFQNEAQLEKSRLLSDRFSAERPKGSFSTLEIQRTEQGDSAMYLCASSLSVGPSSYNEQFFGPGTRLTVL.